This TCR beta chain is drawn from a study of T cell responses to AZD1222 COVID-19 vaccine. Findings of the study overall: Two doses of AZD1222 preceded a rise in Spike-specific TCR breadth and depth. Spike was spanned by vaccine-associated CD4 TCRs, which were dominant at 160-218 and 743-854. Donors were chiefly white British, with a greater number of females, and clonal diversity was perhaps underestimated.

Clones were sequenced by immunoSEQ multiplex PCR, and TCRdb holds only the in-frame ones, with some missing. Of more than 95,000 clones listed, 75% to 90% are singletons. The CDR3 is 13 residues long. With 4 bases clipped from V and 6 bases from J, the junction kept 5 bases outside the gene matches. The V gene's germline CDR1 is MNHEY and CDR2 SMNVEV (reference sequence). As for this clone: The antigen remains undetermined.

Specimen: peripheral blood, collected on day 0 of MenACWY control vaccination. This sequence originates from an adult in good health. The chain links TRBV27 to TRBJ1-2; 7 bases line up with TRBD1. This CDR3 is CASSSTGRNGYTF. For the CDR3, the DNA is TGTGCCAGCAGTTCGACAGGGCGGAATGGCTACACCTTC.